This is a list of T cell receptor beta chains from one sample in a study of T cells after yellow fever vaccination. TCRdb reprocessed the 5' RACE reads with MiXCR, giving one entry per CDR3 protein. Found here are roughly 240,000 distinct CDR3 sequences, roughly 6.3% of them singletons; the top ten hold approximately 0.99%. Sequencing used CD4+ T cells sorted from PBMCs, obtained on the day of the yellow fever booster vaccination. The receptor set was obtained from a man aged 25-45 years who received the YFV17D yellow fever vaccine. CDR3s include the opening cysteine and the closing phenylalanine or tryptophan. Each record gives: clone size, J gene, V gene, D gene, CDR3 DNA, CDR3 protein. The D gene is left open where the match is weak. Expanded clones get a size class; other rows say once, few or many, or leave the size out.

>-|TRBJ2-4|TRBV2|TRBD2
TGTGCCAGCGGGGGGGTGGCGGGAGTGACCAAAAACATTCAGTACTTC
CASGGVAGVTKNIQYF
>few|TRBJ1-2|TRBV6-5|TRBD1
TGTGCCAGCAGTTACTCGAGACAGGGGCTGAATGGCTACACCTTC
CASSYSRQGLNGYTF
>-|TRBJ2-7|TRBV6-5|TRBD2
TGTGCCAGCAGTTCCCTACAGGTCGGGGGGTACGAGCAGTACTTC
CASSSLQVGGYEQYF
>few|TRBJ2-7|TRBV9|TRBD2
TGTGCCAGCAGCGTTTCGCCTAGCGGGACCCACGAGCAGTACTTC
CASSVSPSGTHEQYF
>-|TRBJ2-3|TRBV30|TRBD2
TGTGCCTGGAGTTCCGGACTAGCGGGAGCAGATACGCAGTATTTT
CAWSSGLAGADTQYF
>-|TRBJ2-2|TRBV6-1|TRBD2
TGTGCCAGCAGCCGGCGGACTAGCGGGCCGAACACCGGGGAGCTGTTTTTT
CASSRRTSGPNTGELFF
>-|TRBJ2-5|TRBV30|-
TGTGCCTGGAGTCTGTGGGAGTTCGAGGAGACCCAGTACTTC
CAWSLWEFEETQYF
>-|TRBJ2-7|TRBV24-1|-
TGTGCCACCAGTGATTTGCGGGTCGACGAGCAGTACTTC
CATSDLRVDEQYF
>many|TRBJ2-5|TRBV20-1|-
TGCAGCGGCTTTGGCTCGGGAGAGACCCAGTACTTC
CSGFGSGETQYF
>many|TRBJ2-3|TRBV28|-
TGTGCCAGCAACCTACCACGAGGTACAGGGCCCGGCACAGATACGCAGTATTTT
CASNLPRGTGPGTDTQYF
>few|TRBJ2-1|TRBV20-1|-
TGCAGTGCCTTAGAGTCCCGGGGGAATGAGCAGTTCTTC
CSALESRGNEQFF
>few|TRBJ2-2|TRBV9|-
TGTGCCAGCAGCGTAGGTCGTGGCGGGGAGCTGTTTTTT
CASSVGRGGELFF
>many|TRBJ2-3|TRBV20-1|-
TGCAGTGCTAGAGATCCGACGGGAGTGGCAGATACGCAGTATTTT
CSARDPTGVADTQYF
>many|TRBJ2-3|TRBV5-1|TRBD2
TGCGCCAGCAGCTTGGCCACTAGCGGGGTCACAGATACGCAGTATTTT
CASSLATSGVTDTQYF
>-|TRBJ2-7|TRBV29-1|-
TGCAGCGTAACAGGGACATACGAGCAGTACTTC
CSVTGTYEQYF
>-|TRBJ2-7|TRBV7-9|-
TGTGCCAGCAGCCTTTGGAGTATCGAGCAGTACTTC
CASSLWSIEQYF
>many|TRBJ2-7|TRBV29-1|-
TGCAGCGTTGAGCGTCAGGACCGTTACGAGCAGTACTTC
CSVERQDRYEQYF
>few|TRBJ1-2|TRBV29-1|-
TGCAGCGTTGAGTTAGCAGTAAACTATGGCTACACCTTC
CSVELAVNYGYTF
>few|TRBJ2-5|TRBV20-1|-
TGCAGTGCGTACCTAGCGAGAAAAGAGACCCAGTACTTC
CSAYLARKETQYF
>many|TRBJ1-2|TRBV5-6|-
TGTGCCAGCAGCTTCAGCGCCTATGGCTACACCTTC
CASSFSAYGYTF
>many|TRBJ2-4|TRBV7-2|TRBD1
TGTGCCAGCAGCTTCTCAAGACAGGGCGACATTCAGTACTTC
CASSFSRQGDIQYF
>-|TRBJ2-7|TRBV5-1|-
TGCGCCAGCAGCTTACCAAACAGGGGCCTTATGAGACTAGCTTGGTACGAGCAGTACTTC
CASSLPNRGLMRLAWYEQYF
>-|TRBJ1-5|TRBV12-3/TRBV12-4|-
TGTGCCAGCAGTTTGGTGGTGGGAGGCAATCAGCCCCAGCATTTT
CASSLVVGGNQPQHF
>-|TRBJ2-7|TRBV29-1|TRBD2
TGCAGCGTTGAGGCTAGCGGGAGTAAGCAGTACTTC
CSVEASGSKQYF
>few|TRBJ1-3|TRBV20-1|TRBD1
TGCAGTGCTAGAGACAGGGGGACTGGAAACACCATATATTTT
CSARDRGTGNTIYF
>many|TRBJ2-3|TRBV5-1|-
TGCGCCAGCAGCTTGATTGGAGATACGCAGTATTTT
CASSLIGDTQYF
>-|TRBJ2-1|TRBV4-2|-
TGTGCCAGCAGCCCCGGGCCCCTCCTCTGGGGTAACAATGAGCAGTTCTTC
CASSPGPLLWGNNEQFF
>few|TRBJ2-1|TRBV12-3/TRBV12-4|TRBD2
TGTGCCAGCAGGGGGACTAGCGGGAGACGCGATGAGCAGTTCTTC
CASRGTSGRRDEQFF
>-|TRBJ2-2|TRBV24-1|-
TGTGCCACCAGTGGGGCATCCGGATCCAAGGACACCGGGGAGCTGTTTTTT
CATSGASGSKDTGELFF
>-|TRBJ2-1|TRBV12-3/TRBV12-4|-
TGTGCCAGCAGTTTAGCGGGAGCCCTCAACAATGAGCAGTTCTTC
CASSLAGALNNEQFF
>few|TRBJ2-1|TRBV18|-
TGTGCCAGCTCACAGGGTTCTGAGCAGTTCTTC
CASSQGSEQFF
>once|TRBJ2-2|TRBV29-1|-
TGCAGCGTTTTGGTGAGAGCTGCCGGGGAGCTGTTTTTT
CSVLVRAAGELFF
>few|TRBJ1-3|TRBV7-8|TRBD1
TGTGCCAGCAGCTCGACAGGGCCCACCCGACGAGCGGCTGGAAACACCATATATTTT
CASSSTGPTRRAAGNTIYF
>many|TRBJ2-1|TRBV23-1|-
TGCGCCAGCAGTCAATCCGCGGGGTACAATGAGCAGTTCTTC
CASSQSAGYNEQFF
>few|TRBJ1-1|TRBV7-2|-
TGTGCCAGCAGCTTAATGTTTGGGGACGGAGCTTTCTTT
CASSLMFGDGAFF
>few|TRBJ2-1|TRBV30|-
TGTGCCTTACTGGCCAGGGAGTACAATGAGCAGTTCTTC
CALLAREYNEQFF
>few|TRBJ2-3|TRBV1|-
TGCACCAGCAGTACTAGCGGGAGCAACGCAGATACGCAGTATTTT
CTSSTSGSNADTQYF
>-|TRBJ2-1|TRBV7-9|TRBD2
TGTGCCAGCAGCCATCAGCGGGAGGGCCCGAATGAGCAGTTCTTC
CASSHQREGPNEQFF
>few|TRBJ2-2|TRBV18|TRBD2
TGTGCCAGCTCACTTACTAGCGAACCGAACACCGGGGAGCTGTTTTTT
CASSLTSEPNTGELFF
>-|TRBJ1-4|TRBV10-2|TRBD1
TGCGCCAGCGGGGATCGACAGGGAGTTAATGAAAAACTGTTTTTT
CASGDRQGVNEKLFF
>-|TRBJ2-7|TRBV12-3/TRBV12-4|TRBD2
TGTGCCAGCAGGCAGGTAGCGGGAGCTGCCTACGAGCAGTACTTC
CASRQVAGAAYEQYF
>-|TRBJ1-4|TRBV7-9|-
TGTGCCAGCAGCTTAGGTGCGGGAACTAATGAAAAACTGTTTTTT
CASSLGAGTNEKLFF
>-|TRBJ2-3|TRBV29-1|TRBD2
TGCAGCGTTGACGGCCTAGCGGCTACAGATACGCAGTATTTT
CSVDGLAATDTQYF
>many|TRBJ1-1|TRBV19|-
TGTGCCAGTAGTACCCTTAAAGACACTGAAGCTTTCTTT
CASSTLKDTEAFF
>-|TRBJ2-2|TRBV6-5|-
TGTGCCAGCAGCCTGGGGGTCGGGGGGCTGTTTTTT
CASSLGVGGLFF